Shown below are 32 T cell receptor beta chains from a single sample sequenced in a study of CD8 T cells in Susac syndrome. Reverse transcription of roughly 0.45 to 1 ug RNA used random hexamers. TCRdb re-derived calls from the immunoSEQ multiplex PCR reads in MiXCR, one entry per CDR3 protein. The sample holds 50,000 or so distinct CDR3 sequences; approximately 93% are singletons and the top ten take roughly 0.5%. Specimen: CD8+ T cells from PBMCs. The receptors originated from a human donor with multiple sclerosis.

This chain uses TRBV9 with TRBJ1-1; D is unclear. The V end lost 5 bases, the J end lost 5 bases, and 16 bases lay between the germline ends. Germline V gene data show CDR1 as SGDLS and CDR2 as YYNGEE. The CDR3 is made up of 14 amino acids. The CDR3 region is CASSDTLVRTEAFF. In DNA form, the CDR3 reads TGTGCCAGCAGTGACACATTGGTTAGGACTGAAGCTTTCTTT. Full variable domain (remainder filled in from reference TRBV9 and TRBJ1-1): DSGVTQTPKHLITATGQRVTLRCSPRSGDLSVYWYQQSLDQGLQFLIQYYNGEERAKGNILERFSAQQFPDLHSELNLSSLELGDSALYFCASSDTLVRTEAFFGQGTRLTVV.

The sample holds one count of this clonotype. This rearrangement joins TRBV3-1 to TRBJ2-2; the D call may be TRBD1 or TRBD2 (7 bases each). The CDR3 contains 16 residues. V dropped 0 bases and J dropped 3 bases, with 11 bases sitting between them. Germline V gives CDR1 LGHDT, CDR2 YNNKEL (reference sequence). CDR3 loop: CASSQDPGGDTGELFF. The DNA for the CDR3 is TGTGCCAGCAGCCAAGATCCAGGGGGGGACACCGGGGAGCTGTTTTTT.

This chain connects TRBV6-2 or TRBV6-3 to TRBJ2-6, with TRBD1 matching over 7 bases. Germline V CDR1 and CDR2: MNHEY, SVGEGT. The CDR3 spans 16 residues. The ends lost 6 bases at V and 3 bases at J; junction bases unmatched: 8. CDR3 protein: CASSRQGIFGANVLTF. CDR3 nucleotides: TGTGCCAGCAGCCGACAGGGTATCTTTGGGGCCAACGTCCTGACTTTC.

The chain joins TRBV27 to TRBJ2-7; D perhaps matches TRBD2 (6 bases). The CDR3 runs 14 residues. V was trimmed by 2 bases and J by 2 bases, leaving 10 bases between them. Germline CDR1 MNHEY, CDR2 SMNVEV (reference sequence). The CDR3 here is CASSLRDSTYEQYF. Here the CDR3 DNA reads TGTGCCAGCAGTTTACGGGACTCGACCTACGAGCAGTACTTC.

This rearrangement joins TRBV7-2 to TRBJ1-2, with D maybe TRBD1 (6 bases). The CDR3 loop spans 15 amino acids. Deletions cut 8 bases from V and 5 bases from J, with 21 bases between. CDR1 and CDR2 (germline): SGHTA, FQGNSA. CDR3: CASPKGGKTPYGYTF. The DNA of the CDR3 is TGTGCCAGCCCTAAAGGGGGGAAAACTCCTTATGGCTACACCTTC. Together with reference TRBV7-2 and TRBJ1-2, the CDR3 gives the full variable domain: GAGVSQSPSNKVTEKGKDVELRCDPISGHTALYWYRQSLGQGLEFLIYFQGNSAPDKSGLPSDRFSAERTGGSVSTLTIQRTQQEDSAVYLCASPKGGKTPYGYTFGSGTRLTVV.

This chain connects TRBV12-3 or TRBV12-4 to TRBJ1-2, with 7 bases matching TRBD1. The trim removed 10 bases at V and 4 bases at J, leaving 6 bases unmatched. This CDR3 region has 12 residues. DNA of the CDR3: TGTGCCATCTGGACAGGCTCCTATGGCTACACCTTC. Its translation: CAIWTGSYGYTF.

The gene calls are TRBV11-2 and TRBJ1-4, with 8 bases fitting TRBD1. The CDR3 contains 16 residues. Germline loops: CDR1 SGHAT, CDR2 FQNNGV. The V segment lost 3 bases and the J segment 0 bases; nucleotides outside the gene matches: 3. In DNA, the CDR3 is TGTGCCAGCAGCTTGGGACAGGTTGCAACTAATGAAAAACTGTTTTTT. Protein sequence: CASSLGQVATNEKLFF.

The chain uses TRBV6-1 and TRBJ2-3; 7 nucleotides match TRBD2. CDR3 size: 14 residues. V shed 4 bases and J 2 bases; nucleotides not matched to a gene: 3. CDR1 is MNHNS, CDR2 SASEGT, per germline. The CDR3 DNA is TGTGCCAGCAGTGCGGGACTACACACAGATACGCAGTATTTT. As protein: CASSAGLHTDTQYF.

The V and J genes are TRBV7-9 and TRBJ2-5, with no clear D. CDR3 length: 14 residues. Trimming left V 5 bases short and J 2 bases short, with 12 bases between. Looked up from germline, CDR1 is SEHNR and CDR2 is FQNEAQ (reference sequence). CDR3 sequence reads: CASSREIVQETQYF. DNA of the CDR3: TGTGCCAGCAGCCGCGAAATAGTACAAGAGACCCAGTACTTC.

The chain combines TRBV19 with TRBJ1-5; the D is unclear. CDR3 length: 15 residues. With 3 bases removed from V and 1 base from J, the gap between germline ends came to 10 bases. CDR1 and CDR2 from the germline V gene are LNHDA and SQIVND (reference sequence). The CDR3 DNA follows: TGTGCCAGTAGTATGCGGACGGTAAGCAATCAGCCCCAGCATTTT. Amino acid sequence: CASSMRTVSNQPQHF.

This clonotype has more than one count but fewer than ten. This sequence joins TRBV4-3 and TRBJ2-7; D tentatively reads TRBD1 or TRBD2 (5 bases each). Germline values: CDR1 LGHNA, CDR2 YSLEER. CDR3 size: 14 residues. V was pared by 3 bases and J by 1 base, with 10 bases between. CDR3 nucleotide sequence: TGCGCCAGCAGCCAGGGAGACAGTTCCTACGAGCAGTACTTC. It codes for CASSQGDSSYEQYF.

This chain connects TRBV27 to TRBJ2-5; D may be TRBD1 (5 bases). V lost 5 bases, J lost 5 bases, and 12 bases lay in between. CDR3 length: 13 amino acids. Germline V gene data show CDR1 as MNHEY and CDR2 as SMNVEV (reference sequence). The CDR3 DNA follows: TGTGCCAGCAGTCCAGGGATAACGGAGACCCAGTACTTC. Amino acids: CASSPGITETQYF.

The chain is built from TRBV4-3 and TRBJ2-7; either TRBD1 or TRBD2 may supply D (6 bases each). Germline V gene lookup returns CDR1 LGHNA and CDR2 YSLEER. The CDR3 extends over 14 amino acids. Trimming took 4 bases from V and 4 from J, leaving 14 bases between them. The CDR3 DNA is TGCGCCAGCAGCCCAGCCGAGGGGGGATACGAGCAGTACTTC. It specifies CASSPAEGGYEQYF.

This chain joins TRBV29-1 and TRBJ1-1; 7 nucleotides line up with TRBD1. Germline CDR1 and CDR2: SQVTM and ANQGSEA. Germline trimming cut 6 bases from V and 1 base from J; bases unmatched to any gene: 8. CDR3 size: 14 residues. The CDR3 DNA reads as TGCAGCGTGAGGGGGACAGAACAGAACACTGAAGCTTTCTTT. It specifies CSVRGTEQNTEAFF.

J is TRBJ2-4 and V is TRBV3-1; D remains unclear. Looked up from germline, CDR1 is LGHDT and CDR2 is YNNKEL (reference sequence). The V end was cut by 4 bases, the J end by 4 bases, with 20 bases between. This CDR3 spans 17 amino acids. The CDR3 nucleotides read TGTGCCAGCAGCCCATCGGGCCCCAGTCTAAAGAAAAACATTCAGTACTTC. Residues: CASSPSGPSLKKNIQYF.

The chain is built from TRBV2 and TRBJ2-7; D may be TRBD1 (8 bases). V dropped 7 bases and J dropped 7 bases, with 17 bases sitting between them. In germline, CDR1 is SNHLY, CDR2 FYNNEI. CDR3 length: 13 residues. The CDR3 region is CASIQGGLWEQYF. The CDR3 DNA follows: TGTGCCAGCATACAGGGGGGGCTGTGGGAGCAGTACTTC.

The chain is built from TRBV4-1 and TRBJ2-7, with D perhaps matching TRBD1 (6 bases). The CDR3 runs 16 residues. Trimming pared 5 bases from V and 4 bases from J, leaving 21 bases between. Germline V gives CDR1 MGHRA, CDR2 YSYEKL. CDR3 bases: TGCGCCAGCAGCGAACAGGGATACCTGACGTCTTACGAGCAGTACTTC. Protein product: CASSEQGYLTSYEQYF.

The chain joins TRBV3-1 to TRBJ2-7; 10 nucleotides match TRBD2. Germline V gene data show CDR1 as LGHDT and CDR2 as YNNKEL (reference sequence). V lost 3 bases, J lost 0 bases, and 8 bases stayed unmatched. This CDR3 region has 17 residues. CDR3 sequence: CASSQGFSGGPSYEQYF. As DNA, the CDR3 is TGTGCCAGCAGCCAGGGATTTAGCGGGGGGCCCTCCTACGAGCAGTACTTC.

This clonotype has a single count. V and J are TRBV5-6 and TRBJ2-3; D uncertain. The CDR3 extends over 18 amino acids. V was trimmed by 2 bases and J by 0 bases, leaving 19 bases between them. Germline CDR1 is SGHDT and CDR2 is YYEEEE. CDR3 DNA sequence: TGTGCCAGCAGCTTAGTTCCTCTGGGTAGAACTAGCACAGATACGCAGTATTTT. The encoded protein is CASSLVPLGRTSTDTQYF.

The chain employs TRBV9 and TRBJ2-7; the match to TRBD2 covers 9 bases. Germline V CDR1 and CDR2: SGDLS, YYNGEE. V shed 1 base, J shed 2 bases, and the junction held 4 bases outside the gene matches. This CDR3 comprises 15 residues. This CDR3 reads CASSVTGTSPYEQYF. DNA of the CDR3: TGTGCCAGCAGCGTAACCGGGACTAGCCCCTACGAGCAGTACTTC.

The V and J genes are TRBV30 and TRBJ1-5; no firm D call. The CDR3 sequence is 15 residues long. Trimming removed 1 base at V and 0 bases at J, with 10 bases between. The germline V gene encodes CDR1 GTSNPN and CDR2 SVGIG (reference sequence). CDR3 loop: CAWSAGVHSNQPQHF. The DNA for the CDR3 is TGTGCCTGGAGTGCCGGGGTCCATAGCAATCAGCCCCAGCATTTT.

The genes are TRBV13 and TRBJ2-7; D may be TRBD1 (6 bases). The CDR3 sequence is 13 residues long. V was trimmed by 3 bases and J by 2 bases, leaving 8 bases between them. Germline V CDR1 and CDR2: PRHDT, FYEKMQ (reference sequence). The CDR3 is CASSFQGTYEQYF. The CDR3 DNA is TGTGCCAGCAGCTTTCAGGGGACCTACGAGCAGTACTTC. The full variable domain, completed using reference TRBV13 and TRBJ2-7, is AAGVIQSPRHLIKEKRETATLKCYPIPRHDTVYWYQQGPGQDPQFLISFYEKMQSDKGSIPDRFSAQQFSDYHSELNMSSLELGDSALYFCASSFQGTYEQYFGPGTRLTVT.

V is TRBV7-2 and J is TRBJ1-1; D possibly corresponds to TRBD1 (6 bases). Germline V lookup: CDR1 SGHTA, CDR2 FQGNSA. The V gene lost 3 bases and the J gene lost 11 bases, with 13 bases spanning the gap. This CDR3 comprises 12 residues. The CDR3 sequence is CASSFTGTLAFF. In DNA form, the CDR3 reads TGTGCCAGCAGCTTTACAGGGACCCTTGCTTTCTTT.

The rearrangement links TRBV5-4 to TRBJ1-2; 7 bases agree with TRBD1. Germline CDR1 SGHNT, CDR2 YYREEE (reference sequence). Trimming removed 5 bases from V and 4 bases from J; junction bases left unmatched: 8. This CDR3 has 14 residues. DNA for the CDR3: TGTGCCAGCAGTCCTAACAGGGGACCCTATGGCTACACCTTC. This translates into CASSPNRGPYGYTF.

The chain combines TRBV12-5 with TRBJ2-4; possibly TRBD2 for D (6 bases). The ends were cut back, 5 bases at V and 2 bases at J, with 10 bases in the middle. The CDR3 length is 14 residues. In germline, CDR1 is LGHNT, CDR2 FRNRAP. The chain's CDR3 is CASGPRGTKNIQYF. In DNA form, the CDR3 reads TGTGCTAGTGGTCCCCGGGGGACCAAAAACATTCAGTACTTC.

Only one count was recorded for this clonotype. The J gene is TRBJ2-1, the V gene TRBV10-3; 7 nucleotides align to TRBD1. Trimming took 7 bases from V and 0 from J; bases not matched to a gene: 6. Germline V gene data show CDR1 as ENHRY and CDR2 as SYGVKD. CDR3 size: 15 residues. The CDR3 region is CAITGDSSSYNEQFF. The CDR3 DNA reads TGTGCCATCACCGGGGACAGTAGCTCCTACAATGAGCAGTTCTTC.

This chain links TRBV27 with TRBJ2-5, with TRBD2 matching over 13 bases. Germline lookup yields CDR1 MNHEY and CDR2 SMNVEV (reference sequence). The CDR3 is 18 residues long. V trimming: 5 bases; J trimming: 2 bases; junction bases outside the gene matches: 11. The CDR3 here is CASSQWLGTSGIQETQYF. CDR3 nucleotides: TGTGCCAGCAGTCAGTGGCTCGGGACTAGCGGGATACAAGAGACCCAGTACTTC.

This clonotype was counted once. The J gene is TRBJ2-7, the V gene TRBV13; D ambiguous. The length of the CDR3 is 14 residues. Germline V lookup: CDR1 PRHDT, CDR2 FYEKMQ (reference sequence). Between the trimmed V and J ends, which lost 3 bases and 5 bases, there was a span of 14 bases. The CDR3 bases are TGTGCCAGCAGCTTCGGATCATCGGGCCACGAGCAGTACTTC. Translating gives CASSFGSSGHEQYF.

The rearrangement uses TRBV27 and TRBJ2-7, with TRBD2 identical over 10 bases. The ends lost 5 bases at V and 0 bases at J; junction bases unmatched: 7. Germline V CDR1 and CDR2: MNHEY, SMNVEV (reference sequence). CDR3 length: 16 amino acids. This CDR3 is CASSETSGPISYEQYF. CDR3 bases: TGTGCCAGCAGTGAGACTAGCGGGCCTATCTCCTACGAGCAGTACTTC.

The gene calls are TRBV24-1 and TRBJ2-2; D remains ambiguous. V was shortened by 1 base and J by 7 bases, with 9 bases between the two germline ends. Germline-derived CDR1 and CDR2 are KGHDR and SFDVKD. This CDR3 contains 14 residues. CDR3 sequence (DNA): TGTGCCACCAGTGATTTAAAGAGGCACGGGGAGCTGTTTTTT. As protein: CATSDLKRHGELFF.

The V gene is TRBV2, the J gene TRBJ2-3, with 7 bases that match TRBD2. The J segment lost 0 bases and the V segment lost 6 bases, leaving 6 bases of the junction unmatched. CDR1 and CDR2 (germline): SNHLY, FYNNEI. The CDR3 has 15 amino acids. CDR3 loop: CASRGGLRSTDTQYF. The DNA for the CDR3 is TGTGCCAGCAGGGGAGGGTTGAGGAGCACAGATACGCAGTATTTT.

J is TRBJ2-1 and V is TRBV30; TRBD2 aligns across 10 bases. J lost 4 bases, V lost 2 bases, and 5 bases had no gene match. The CDR3 has 15 residues. From germline, CDR1 is GTSNPN and CDR2 SVGIG (reference sequence). The CDR3: CAWSLSSGGYNEQFF. In DNA form, the CDR3 reads TGTGCCTGGAGTCTCTCTAGCGGGGGTTACAATGAGCAGTTCTTC.